This T cell receptor beta chain came from a study of blood T cell repertoires in COVID-19. The CDR3 contains 18 residues. V lost 1 base, J lost 6 bases, and 11 bases stayed unmatched. Germline assignment: CDR1 LGHDT and CDR2 YNNKEL (reference sequence). How the authors handled the data: By means of reference gene primer amplification, nucleated cell counts were estimated. This table comes from immunoSEQ multiplex PCR, and its TCRdb copy is limited to in-frame clones, with some not included. V and J calls and clone size come straight from that table; D and trimming were deduced from the DNA. This sample has 350,000 to 450,000 clones, with around 83% found just once. Clinical history reported by participants formed the basis on which cohorts were assigned.

The receptor's source is a woman aged 45-59 years who had recovered from COVID-19. The chain combines TRBV3-1 (or the pseudogene TRBV3-2) with TRBJ2-7, with 14 bases matching TRBD2. Sequenced material: PBMCs or T cells enriched from blood (not recorded which). CDR3 region: CASSQGTSGGTRFSEQYF. The CDR3 DNA is TGTGCCAGCAGCCAAGGGACTAGCGGGGGGACGAGGTTCTCCGAGCAGTACTTC.